The rows below give T cell receptor beta chains drawn from one sample of a study of cytomegalovirus exposure and HLA in healthy donors. Sequencing used immunoSEQ multiplex PCR; TCRdb keeps in-frame clones, though not all of them. This sample has approximately 150,000 clones, with around 79% found just once. Material for sequencing was PBMCs. Receptors originate from a man in his forties in good health and CMV-seronegative. The CDR3 runs from the conserved cysteine through the conserved F or W. A D gene is named only where the DNA matches it firmly. Size tells how often a clone was seen (once, few, many) or the class of an expanded clone, and some rows leave it out.

>NA|TRBV5-6|11|TRBJ1-1|NA
TGTGCCAGCAGCTTGGGGCAGAATGCTTTCTTT
CASSLGQNAFF
>few|TRBV5-1|16|TRBJ2-3|NA
TGCGCCAGCAGGGGGGGGCTTCGACTGGGTGGAGATACGCAGTATTTT
CASRGGLRLGGDTQYF
>NA|TRBV4-3|13|TRBJ2-1|NA
TGCGCCAGCAGCCAAGATAGAAGGGCAGGGGAGTTCTTC
CASSQDRRAGEFF
>NA|TRBV27|15|TRBJ2-2|TRBD2
TGTGCCAGCAGCCTACTAGCGGGGGACACCGGGGAGCTGTTTTTT
CASSLLAGDTGELFF
>NA|TRBV2|14|TRBJ1-1|TRBD1
TGTGCCAGCAGTGAGGGACAGATGAACACTGAAGCTTTCTTT
CASSEGQMNTEAFF
>NA|TRBV4-3|13|TRBJ1-1|NA
TGCGCCAGCAGCCAAGTTATTTCCAGGGAAGCTTTCTTT
CASSQVISREAFF
>few|TRBV19|15|TRBJ2-3|NA
TGTGCCAGTAACTCGGTGGAGGAGGCGACAGATACGCAGTATTTT
CASNSVEEATDTQYF
>NA|TRBV13|16|TRBJ2-1|TRBD2
TGTGCCAGCAGCGGGCGGCGGGGGGCATCCTACAATGAGCAGTTCTTC
CASSGRRGASYNEQFF
>NA|TRBV7-8|17|TRBJ2-5|TRBD2
TGTGCCAGCAGCTCGACCCTTTTAGCGGGGGGGCGAGAGACCCAGTACTTC
CASSSTLLAGGRETQYF
>NA|TRBV9|15|TRBJ2-5|NA
TGTGCCAGCAGCCCTCGGGGGAACTTACAAGAGACCCAGTACTTC
CASSPRGNLQETQYF
>NA|TRBV7-3|15|TRBJ2-3|TRBD2
TGTGCCAGCAGCTTAGGGAGCGGGGGCAAGGGTACGCAGTATTTT
CASSLGSGGKGTQYF
>NA|TRBV6-1|15|TRBJ2-4|NA
TGTGCCAGCAGTGAAACCCAGGGCGCCAAAAACATTCAGTACTTC
CASSETQGAKNIQYF
>once|TRBV5-1|14|TRBJ2-7|TRBD1
TGCGCCAGCAGCTCGGCCGGGACAGCCTACGAGCAGTACTTC
CASSSAGTAYEQYF
>NA|TRBV5-6|16|TRBJ2-7|NA
TGTGCCAGCAGCTTGCTAGGAGAATCCCTTCCCTACGAGCAGTACTTC
CASSLLGESLPYEQYF
>NA|TRBV9|15|TRBJ2-5|TRBD2
TGTGCCAGCAGCGTAGGAACTAGCGGGAAGAAGACCCAGTACTTC
CASSVGTSGKKTQYF
>NA|TRBV28|12|TRBJ2-3|TRBD1
TGTGCCACGGGACAGGGAATACATACGCAGTATTTT
CATGQGIHTQYF
>NA|TRBV5-4|16|TRBJ2-5|TRBD1
TGTGCCAGCAGCTTGGTCGGGCGGACAGGGCGTAGGACCCAGTACTTC
CASSLVGRTGRRTQYF
>NA|TRBV29-1|13|TRBJ2-1|NA
TGCAGCGCTGGCATAGCCTCCTACAATGAGCAGTTCTTC
CSAGIASYNEQFF
>NA|TRBV6-1|13|TRBJ1-1|NA
TGTGCCAGCACCCCCGGGGGGAACACTGAAGCTTTCTTT
CASTPGGNTEAFF
>NA|TRBV5-1|15|TRBJ1-3|NA
TGCGCCAGCAGCCCGGGGGGAGTCGTCGGTCACACCATATATTTT
CASSPGGVVGHTIYF
>NA|TRBV6-1|14|TRBJ2-2|TRBD1
TGTGCCAGCAGCGGGACAGGAAACACCGGGGAGCTGTTTTTT
CASSGTGNTGELFF
>NA|TRBV29-1|15|TRBJ1-2|TRBD1
TGCAGCGTTGAAAAGGGACAGGGGGCGAACTATGGCTACACCTTC
CSVEKGQGANYGYTF
>NA|TRBV7-9|16|TRBJ1-1|TRBD1
TGTTCCAGCAGCTTAGCGCTGGAGGGGGCTAGAACTGAAGCTTTCTTT
CSSSLALEGARTEAFF
>NA|TRBV27|13|TRBJ2-7|NA
TGTGCCAGCAGTCGCGGGTCGCGAAGCGAGCAGTACTTC
CASSRGSRSEQYF
>NA|TRBV19|16|TRBJ1-1|TRBD1
TGTGCCAGTAGTATAGGTCCAACAGGGGTGAACACTGAAGCTTTCTTT
CASSIGPTGVNTEAFF
>NA|TRBV7-8|16|TRBJ1-6|TRBD1
TGTGCCAGCAGCTTAGTATTGGACAGGGGGAATTCACCCCTCCACTTT
CASSLVLDRGNSPLHF
>few|TRBV4-2|17|TRBJ1-3|NA
TGTGCCAGCAGCCAAGATTCGGGGGTCGGGAGCTCAAACACCATATATTTT
CASSQDSGVGSSNTIYF
>NA|TRBV28|15|TRBJ2-5|NA
TGTGCCAGCAGTTCCTGGACTCTACAAGGGGAGACCCAGTACTTC
CASSSWTLQGETQYF
>once|TRBV7-2|16|TRBJ1-1|NA
TGTGCCAGCAGCTTACCCGGGGCCGGAAGGGGGACTGAAGCTTTCTTT
CASSLPGAGRGTEAFF
>NA|TRBV21-1|18|TRBJ2-2|NA
TGTGCCAGCGAAATTCCGGCCCAACAAAAGGAGGGCACCGGGGAGCTGTTTTTT
CASEIPAQQKEGTGELFF